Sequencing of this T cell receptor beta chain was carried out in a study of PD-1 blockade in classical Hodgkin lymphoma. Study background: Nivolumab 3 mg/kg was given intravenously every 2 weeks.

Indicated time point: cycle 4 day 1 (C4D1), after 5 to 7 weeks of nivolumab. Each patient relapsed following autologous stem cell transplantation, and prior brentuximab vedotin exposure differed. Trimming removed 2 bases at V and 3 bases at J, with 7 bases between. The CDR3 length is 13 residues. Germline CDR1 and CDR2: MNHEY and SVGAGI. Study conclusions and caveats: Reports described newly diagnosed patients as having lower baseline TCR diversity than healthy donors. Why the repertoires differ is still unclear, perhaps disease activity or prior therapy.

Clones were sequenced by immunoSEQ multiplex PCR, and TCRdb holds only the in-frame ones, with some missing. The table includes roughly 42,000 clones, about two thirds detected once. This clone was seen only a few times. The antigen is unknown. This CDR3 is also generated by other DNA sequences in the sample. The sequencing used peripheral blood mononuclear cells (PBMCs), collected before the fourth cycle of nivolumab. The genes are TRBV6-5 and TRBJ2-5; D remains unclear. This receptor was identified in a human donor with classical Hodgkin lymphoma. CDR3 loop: CASSYEAEETQYF. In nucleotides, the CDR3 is TGTGCCAGCAGTTACGAAGCTGAAGAGACCCAGTACTTC.